Following are 12 T cell receptor beta chains from one sample sequenced in a study of shared clonotypes between healthy human individuals (dated by TCRdb to 2018 to 2021). The library came from the immunoSEQ multiplex PCR assay. The table was pulled from immuneACCESS by TCRdb, which kept in-frame rearrangements only. Such tables lose some clones; where checked, under half of the loss comes from unresolved V genes, and the rest has no known cause. For this sample there are roughly 1,800,000 clones; about 95% appear just once. The ten largest make up 0.95% to 1.5% of the sample. CD8 naive samples were CD45RO-negative cells positively selected for CCR7, giving a CD45RA+CCR7+ population that excluded TemRA cells. Sequencing was performed on naive CD8+ T cells sorted from blood. Taken with the paper, the label for cell subset or site translates to: CD45RA+CCR7+. The receptors here all came from a man between 18 and 35 years old in good health.

CDR3 sequence: CASSYTGVKETQYF. The CDR3 nucleotides read TGTGCCAGCAGTTATACAGGGGTTAAGGAGACCCAGTACTTC. The chain links TRBV11-1 to TRBJ2-5; TRBD1 matches at 7 bases. Trimming cost V 6 bases and J 5 bases; bases outside gene matches: 9. Germline loops: CDR1 SGHAT, CDR2 FQDESV (reference sequence). CDR3 length: 14 residues.

The chain has TRBV5-6 and TRBJ2-7; D assignment may be TRBD1 or TRBD2 (5 bases each). The CDR3 extends over 14 amino acids. Looked up from germline, CDR1 is SGHDT and CDR2 is YYEEEE. V was cut by 3 bases and J by 5 bases, with 15 bases left in between. Here the CDR3 reads CASSYGTPAHEQYF. CDR3 DNA: TGTGCCAGCAGCTACGGGACGCCTGCCCACGAGCAGTACTTC.

The chain recombines TRBV4-2 with TRBJ1-1; 10 bases are a match to TRBD1. The V gene end was trimmed by 1 base and the J gene end by 2 bases; junction bases not matched to a gene: 1. The V gene's germline CDR1 is LGHNA and CDR2 YNFKEQ. The CDR3 is 15 residues long. CDR3 in DNA: TGTGCCAGCAGCCAAGGGGACAGGGGAAACACTGAAGCTTTCTTT. Its protein product is CASSQGDRGNTEAFF.

This clone was recorded only once. The chain has TRBV4-3 and TRBJ1-5; weak D call: TRBD1 (5 bases). Germline CDR1 LGHNA, CDR2 YSLEER. Trimming pared 0 bases from V and 7 bases from J, leaving 10 bases between. This CDR3 region has 14 residues. The CDR3 region is CASSQDIEGQPQHF. In DNA, the CDR3 is TGCGCCAGCAGCCAAGATATAGAGGGGCAGCCCCAGCATTTT.

The V and J genes are TRBV4-1 and TRBJ1-2; D is unclear. Trimming removed 1 base from V and 4 bases from J, with 13 bases in between. CDR3 size: 15 residues. Germline lookup yields CDR1 MGHRA and CDR2 YSYEKL. CDR3 amino acids: CASSQVGSSSYGYTF. For the CDR3, the DNA is TGCGCCAGCAGCCAAGTGGGCAGCTCGAGCTATGGCTACACCTTC.

The CDR3 bases are TGTGCCAGTGCTAGCACAGATACGCAGTATTTT. Residues: CASASTDTQYF. The gene calls are TRBV19 and TRBJ2-3; D unresolved. CDR3 length: 11 residues. Germline V gene sequence: CDR1 LNHDA, CDR2 SQIVND (reference sequence). The germline V and J ends were trimmed by 8 bases and 0 bases, with 3 bases remaining between them.

The chain links TRBV2 to TRBJ2-3, with 9 bases matching TRBD2. The CDR3 sequence is 15 residues long. J gave up 4 bases and V 3 bases, and 5 bases lay outside the gene matches. Per the germline V gene, CDR1 is SNHLY and CDR2 is FYNNEI. The CDR3 coding sequence is TGTGCCAGCAGTGAGGTAGCGGGAGAGGCAGATACGCAGTATTTT. It yields the protein CASSEVAGEADTQYF.

About this clone itself: The sample holds other DNA sequences that translate to the same CDR3. The chain recombines TRBV4-1 with TRBJ1-1; 9 nucleotides align to TRBD1. The CDR3 is 14 amino acids. Germline CDR1 reads MGHRA; CDR2 reads YSYEKL. The J segment lost 4 bases and the V segment lost 4 bases, leaving 4 bases of the junction unmatched. DNA for the CDR3: TGCGCCAGCAGCCCGGGACAGGGTGGCACTGAAGCTTTCTTT. This encodes CASSPGQGGTEAFF.

CDR3 nucleotide sequence: TGCGCCAGCAGCCAGCCCTGGGGGCAGGGAACGCCCCTCCACTTT. Translated, it gives CASSQPWGQGTPLHF. V is TRBV4-1 and J is TRBJ1-6; maybe TRBD1 (6 bases). This CDR3 has 15 residues. Germline loops: CDR1 MGHRA, CDR2 YSYEKL. V dropped 3 bases and J dropped 13 bases, with 19 bases sitting between them.

The rearrangement links TRBV18 to TRBJ1-5; no clear D. The CDR3 runs to 15 residues. Germline V gene sequence: CDR1 KGHSH, CDR2 LQKENI. V dropped 3 bases and J dropped 1 base, with 10 bases sitting between them. CDR3 region: CASSPWTGSNQPQHF. The CDR3 region has the DNA TGTGCCAGCTCACCCTGGACTGGGAGCAATCAGCCCCAGCATTTT.

Details on this clone: Other DNA variants within this sample encode the same CDR3. The V gene is TRBV5-6, the J gene TRBJ1-1, with D unclear. The CDR3 contains 13 residues. Germline V gene data show CDR1 as SGHDT and CDR2 as YYEEEE. With 0 bases removed from V and 2 bases from J, the gap between germline ends came to 5 bases. The CDR3 DNA sequence: TGTGCCAGCAGCTTGGCAGGAAACACTGAAGCTTTCTTT. Amino acid sequence: CASSLAGNTEAFF.

This CDR3 reads CASSSPGQGPYEQYF. For the CDR3, the DNA is TGTGCCAGCAGCTCTCCGGGACAGGGCCCCTACGAGCAGTACTTC. This chain uses TRBV5-5 with TRBJ2-7; 9 nucleotides agree with TRBD1. CDR3 length: 15 amino acids. With 3 bases clipped from V and 2 bases from J, the junction kept 6 bases outside the gene matches. Looked up from germline, CDR1 is SGHKS and CDR2 is YYEKEE (reference sequence).